The subject of this entry is one TCR beta chain. It lacks a known antigen. Base qualities are not at hand, and no much larger clone is one base apart. The reads were generated on an Illumina NovaSeq 6000. TCR cDNA was made using 5'RACE template switching, a step that added a universal primer site and unique molecular identifiers. cDNA synthesis was primed from both the TCR alpha and TCR beta constant segments. Library amplification used two PCR steps, and the second PCR step added sample barcodes and sequencing adapters. Sequencing of libraries was performed on Illumina HiSeq 2500 (2x100 bp) or NovaSeq (2x150 bp). The published analysis was carried out like this. Demultiplexing of reads and collapsing into UMI consensus sequences were performed with MIGEC, and V(D)J alignment was carried out with MiXCR. Vaccine-responding clonotypes were defined with edgeR using replicate PBMC samples, requiring FDR below 0.01 and a log2 fold change above 5 up to day 15. Each bulk clonotype was labeled CD4 or CD8 based on which sequenced repertoire, CD4 or CD8, contained the clonotype at higher abundance. TCRdb reran the public reads through fastp at Q25 and MiXCR, keeping productive beta chains. Entries that share a CDR3 protein sequence are merged under the most common genes and DNA. The V and J calls and clone size come from TCRdb's table, not from the authors' own analysis. Present in this sample are 300,000 to 400,000 distinct CDR3 sequences, roughly 4.3% of which were seen just once. The top ten hold roughly 26% of the sample.

This entry comes from a study of T cells after yellow fever vaccination (dated by TCRdb to the late 2010s). With regard to the full study: The SMART-Seq v4 Ultra Low Input RNA kit was used to prepare libraries from fractions with low cell numbers. To follow T-cell clones before and after primary and booster YFV17D yellow fever vaccination, bulk TCR alpha and beta repertoires were sequenced over time. Two healthy male donors, one aged 18 to 29 and one aged 30 to 40 years, were included in the cohort. Blood samples were taken at several timepoints before and after primary and secondary immunization, and bulk PBMC replicates and cell subsets were isolated. Study-level results and caveats: The secondary T-cell response was found to be weaker but faster than the primary response, with a peak reached on day 5 rather than on day 15. Because abundant contaminating clonotypes from the bulk population could be contained in FACS-sorted repertoires, computational filtering was required. After the booster, most clones that had expanded after primary vaccination were detected again (nearly 98% of CD4 and around 88% of CD8), suggesting broad maintenance of memory. A small share of clonotypes occurred in both CD4 and CD8 compartments, likely arising from convergent recombination. Because the study included only a couple of donors, the extent to which the findings can be generalized is limited.

Measured from the cysteine to the phenylalanine, the CDR3 is 14 residues long. Left in the record is the CDR3 DNA by itself, 42 bases read in frame from the first base. Via the germline V gene, CDR1 is KGHSH and CDR2 LQKENI. The V and J ends are trimmed by 6 bases and 6 bases, leaving 17 bases between them. Read against the paper, the sample's treatment or condition label means: live attenuated yellow fever vaccine strain. At every blood-draw timepoint, two biological replicates of bulk PBMCs were collected. A standard Ficoll-Paque protocol was used to isolate PBMCs from peripheral blood. TriZol was used to extract RNA from bulk PBMCs, from CD4 and CD8 fractions, and from dextramer-positive and dextramer-negative fractions.

The source is a man younger than 30 who received the YFV17D yellow fever vaccine. The sequences come from PBMCs, collected 5 days after the yellow fever booster vaccination. The chain is encoded by TRBV18 joined to TRBJ1-2, with TRBD1 perhaps the D gene, on 6 matching bases. Read as DNA, the sequence is TGTGCCAGCTCCAACCAATACAGGGAGAATGGCTACACCTTC. It specifies CASSNQYRENGYTF.